Below are 2 T cell receptor beta chains sequenced from a single sample in a study of Ad26.COV2.S vaccination and SARS-CoV-2 variants. The method was immunoSEQ multiplex PCR; TCRdb's version includes in-frame clones alone and lacks a portion of them. This sample yields some 350,000 clones, of which roughly 90% are seen a single time; about 5% belongs to the top ten. The treatment was: around 19 received Ad26.COV2.S at low or high dose, single or two shots; 5 received placebo; per-sample allocation not given. Material that was analyzed had been drawn on day 63 after the first vaccine or placebo injection. Sample: peripheral blood, taken in a trial of Ad26.COV2.S vaccine versus placebo. Receptors were obtained from a person between 18 and 65 years old who received the Ad26.COV2.S COVID-19 vaccine or a placebo.

The chain uses TRBV28 and TRBJ2-5, with D tentatively TRBD1 or TRBD2 (6 bases each). CDR3 size: 13 residues. V lost 10 bases and J lost 1, with 13 bases in between. CDR1 MDHEN and CDR2 SYDVKM come from the germline V gene. The CDR3 sequence is CAIRSGAQETQYF. Here the CDR3 DNA reads TGTGCCATCCGTTCGGGGGCCCAAGAGACCCAGTACTTC.

This clone has a single count. The chain carries TRBV5-1 and TRBJ2-2, with TRBD2 matching 7 bases. Unmatched junction bases numbered 10, after V lost 2 bases and J lost 6 bases. This CDR3 contains 16 residues. Germline V gene lookup returns CDR1 SGHRS and CDR2 YFSETQ. The CDR3 loop reads CASSLGHATSAGELFF. The CDR3 DNA reads TGCGCCAGCAGCTTAGGACATGCCACTAGCGCCGGGGAGCTGTTTTTT.